These 19 T cell receptor beta chains originate from one sample sequenced in a study of control samples from healthy donors and cancer patients. Measured with immunoSEQ multiplex PCR; TCRdb has only the in-frame clones, and not every one. The data contain 160,000 or so clones, roughly 94% of them singletons. Sequencing was performed on PBMCs. Receptor source: a man in his fifties or sixties with colorectal cancer.

The chain uses TRBV25-1 and TRBJ1-2; no clear D gene. The CDR3 contains 14 residues. V was cut by 3 bases and J by 1 base, with 9 bases left in between. The V gene's germline CDR1 is MGHDK and CDR2 SYGVNS. The CDR3 protein is CASSEPSFNYGYTF. CDR3 in DNA: TGTGCCAGCAGTGAGCCTTCTTTTAACTATGGCTACACCTTC.

This sequence joins TRBV10-3 and TRBJ2-3; the match to TRBD1 covers 7 bases. J was trimmed by 1 base and V by 6 bases; bases with no gene match: 7. The V gene's germline CDR1 is ENHRY and CDR2 SYGVKD. This CDR3 has 15 amino acids. The CDR3 reads CAISARQGGTDTQYF. The CDR3 DNA reads TGTGCCATCAGCGCCAGACAGGGTGGCACAGATACGCAGTATTTT.

The chain has TRBV7-9 and TRBJ2-5; 7 bases align to TRBD2. V lost 2 bases and J lost 4; bases outside the gene matches: 10. Germline V gene sequence: CDR1 SEHNR, CDR2 FQNEAQ (reference sequence). The CDR3 runs 16 residues. The CDR3 protein is CASSLNVGRVSETQYF. CDR3 coding DNA: TGTGCCAGCAGCTTAAACGTGGGGAGGGTCTCAGAGACCCAGTACTTC.

The chain combines TRBV6-2 or TRBV6-3 with TRBJ1-1; no reliable D call. CDR1 MNHEY and CDR2 SVGEGT come from the germline V gene. This CDR3 spans 11 amino acids. Trimming took 4 bases from V and 8 from J, leaving 8 bases between them. The CDR3 bases are TGTGCCAGCAGTTCGGTCGAGGAAGCTTTCTTT. It codes for CASSSVEEAFF.

This clone occurred once. V gene TRBV6-5 combines with J gene TRBJ1-2; a weak D match, TRBD1 (5 bases). CDR3 length: 13 residues. Germline V gives CDR1 MNHEY, CDR2 SVGAGI. Trimming took off 6 bases at V and 3 bases at J, with 11 bases between the two ends. CDR3 residues: CASSWDGDYGYTF. CDR3 in DNA: TGTGCCAGCAGCTGGGACGGAGACTATGGCTACACCTTC.

The chain couples TRBV6-4 to TRBJ1-3; no clear D gene. The CDR3 is 15 residues long. Germline V lookup: CDR1 MRHNA, CDR2 SNTAGT. The V gene lost 0 bases and the J gene lost 0 bases, with 6 bases spanning the gap. The CDR3 region has the DNA TGTGCCAGCAGTGACTCTATGGGCTCTGGAAACACCATATATTTT. It yields the protein CASSDSMGSGNTIYF.

The chain recombines TRBV5-1 with TRBJ2-5, with a tentative D call TRBD1 (6 bases). The germline V gene encodes CDR1 SGHRS and CDR2 YFSETQ. The CDR3 extends over 15 amino acids. V was clipped by 1 base and J by 5 bases, with 15 bases between them. CDR3 in DNA: TGCGCCAGCAGCTTGTCAGGGGACCCACGGGAGACCCAGTACTTC. It codes for CASSLSGDPRETQYF.

This clone was detected only once. The chain links TRBV9 to TRBJ1-2; 8 nucleotides line up with TRBD1. With V trimmed by 3 bases and J by 2 bases, 3 bases remained unmatched. This CDR3 has 14 residues. Per germline, CDR1 SGDLS and CDR2 YYNGEE. The CDR3 DNA reads as TGTGCCAGCAGCGGGACAGGGATAAACTATGGCTACACCTTC. This encodes CASSGTGINYGYTF.

The chain couples TRBV6-5 to TRBJ2-3, with 9 bases aligning to TRBD1. Germline V gene lookup returns CDR1 MNHEY and CDR2 SVGAGI. V was clipped by 2 bases and J by 5 bases; unmatched bases: 2. The CDR3 totals 14 residues. CDR3 coding DNA: TGTGCCAGCAGTTACAACAGGGGGCTAGATACGCAGTATTTT. Translation gives CASSYNRGLDTQYF.

As DNA, the CDR3 is TGTGCCAGCAGTTCGCCGACGGCGAGCTCCTACGAGCAGTACTTC. Its translation is CASSSPTASSYEQYF. The chain combines TRBV28 with TRBJ2-7, with D unresolved. Per germline, CDR1 MDHEN and CDR2 SYDVKM. Trimming took 4 bases from V and 0 from J, leaving 13 bases between them. CDR3 length: 15 amino acids.

A remark on this clone: Different DNA sequences within this sample yield the same CDR3. The genes are TRBV9 and TRBJ1-1; no definite D call. Looked up from germline, CDR1 is SGDLS and CDR2 is YYNGEE. This CDR3 spans 13 amino acids. The ends were cut back, 0 bases at V and 1 base at J, with 4 bases in the middle. The CDR3: CASSVAGNTEAFF. The CDR3 region has the DNA TGTGCCAGCAGCGTAGCAGGGAACACTGAAGCTTTCTTT.

The chain is built from TRBV6-2 or TRBV6-3 and TRBJ1-2; a weak D match, TRBD1 (6 bases). CDR3 length: 16 amino acids. The V gene lost 4 bases and the J gene lost 4 bases, with 19 bases spanning the gap. Germline CDR1 is MNHEY and CDR2 is SVGEGT. The DNA of the CDR3 is TGTGCCAGCAGTTCGCGACAGGTTCCGGTCTCCTATGGCTACACCTTC. Translated, it gives CASSSRQVPVSYGYTF.

This sequence joins TRBV18 and TRBJ1-1, with D possibly TRBD1 on 6 matching bases. The ends were cut back, 0 bases at V and 5 bases at J, with 13 bases in the middle. CDR1 is KGHSH and CDR2 is LQKENI in the germline V gene. CDR3 length equals 15 residues. The CDR3 DNA sequence: TGTGCCAGCTCACCACCGAACAGGGAGGGAACTGAAGCTTTCTTT. It is translated as CASSPPNREGTEAFF. The entire variable domain, with the rest obtained from reference TRBV18 and TRBJ1-1, is as follows: NAGVMQNPRHLVRRRGQEARLRCSPMKGHSHVYWYRQLPEEGLKFMVYLQKENIIDESGMPKERFSAEFPKEGPSILRIQQVVRGDSAAYFCASSPPNREGTEAFFGQGTRLTVV.

The rearrangement uses TRBV11-1 and TRBJ1-2; D is undetermined. Germline assignment: CDR1 SGHAT and CDR2 FQDESV (reference sequence). This CDR3 has 13 residues. Trimming cost V 5 bases and J 2 bases, with 9 bases left between them. The CDR3 protein is CASSPQGNYGYTF. In DNA, the CDR3 is TGTGCCAGCAGCCCCCAAGGGAACTATGGCTACACCTTC.

The chain employs TRBV5-1 and TRBJ2-1; 13 nucleotides match TRBD2. This CDR3 contains 16 residues. V was pared by 0 bases and J by 7 bases, with 4 bases of the junction left unmatched. CDR1 is SGHRS and CDR2 is YFSETQ in the germline V gene. CDR3 amino acids: CASSLGGLAGVNEQFF. CDR3 bases: TGCGCCAGCAGCTTGGGAGGACTAGCGGGGGTTAATGAGCAGTTCTTC.

The chain couples TRBV5-4 to TRBJ1-4, with no clear D. CDR1 and CDR2 from the germline V gene are SGHNT and YYREEE (reference sequence). The germline V and J ends were trimmed by 1 base and 7 bases, with 8 bases remaining between them. The CDR3 spans 13 residues. CDR3 region: CASSLKGSEKLFF. The CDR3 coding sequence is TGTGCCAGCAGCTTGAAGGGTTCTGAAAAACTGTTTTTT.

The chain joins TRBV28 to TRBJ2-6; weak D call: TRBD2 (6 bases). V lost 5 bases to trimming and J lost 0 bases, with 11 bases between them. Germline V gene data show CDR1 as MDHEN and CDR2 as SYDVKM. The CDR3 runs 16 residues. The CDR3 sequence is CASSPPGGSGANVLTF. The CDR3 bases are TGTGCCAGCAGTCCCCCCGGGGGCTCTGGGGCCAACGTCCTGACTTTC.

Comments on this clone: Other DNA sequences in this sample translate to the same CDR3. The V gene is TRBV4-1, the J gene TRBJ1-1; 11 bases agree with TRBD1. This CDR3 has 14 amino acids. V was clipped by 4 bases and J by 5 bases; unmatched bases: 3. Germline CDR1 is MGHRA and CDR2 is YSYEKL. The CDR3 loop reads CASSLGQGGTEAFF. CDR3 sequence (DNA): TGCGCCAGCAGCCTGGGACAGGGGGGGACTGAAGCTTTCTTT.

The chain recombines TRBV2 with TRBJ1-5; D is possibly TRBD1 (5 bases). Looked up from germline, CDR1 is SNHLY and CDR2 is FYNNEI. Trimming left V 6 bases short and J 7 bases short, with 16 bases between. The CDR3 is 14 residues long. The CDR3 is CASSGTGRRQPQHF. DNA for the CDR3: TGTGCCAGCAGCGGGACTGGGAGGCGGCAGCCCCAGCATTTT.